Sequencing of this T cell receptor beta chain was carried out in a study of blood T cell repertoires in COVID-19. Study overall: Donors in Cohort 3 counted as recovered after two negative PCRs, clearance, or symptom resolution. PBMCs, B-cell-depleted T cells, or T cells provided the cDNA or gDNA that made up the material.

As originally analysed: Amplification from reference gene primers served as the basis for estimated nucleated cell counts. Assay: immunoSEQ multiplex PCR; the TCRdb copy retains only in-frame clones and omits some. That table furnishes V, J and clone size, whereas the DNA furnished D and trimming. Of 400,000 or so clones in the sample, around 87% were seen once. The germline V gene has CDR1 MGHRA and CDR2 YSYEKL. The CDR3 runs to 15 residues. V shed 1 base and J shed 5 bases, with 12 bases lying between them. The age range of participants was 18 to 89 years, with residence in more than 20 US areas. This sequence was found in a man between 40 and 49 years old in a cohort exposed to, infected with or recovered from COVID-19 (not recorded which). Material for sequencing was PBMCs or T cells enriched from blood (not recorded which). The V call is TRBV4-1, the J call TRBJ2-1; D may be TRBD2 (5 bases). This chain's CDR3 is CASSQGGSINNEQFF. CDR3 DNA sequence: TGCGCCAGCAGCCAAGGAGGGAGCATAAACAATGAGCAGTTCTTC.